The 27 T cell receptor beta chains given below trace back to one sample, sequenced in a study of blood T cell repertoires in COVID-19. Libraries were prepared by immunoSEQ multiplex PCR; TCRdb keeps only in-frame clonotypes and omits some of them. This sample has around 55,000 clones, with about nine tenths found just once. The sample taken for sequencing was peripheral blood. Receptor source: a man aged 60 to 75 with active COVID-19.

J is TRBJ2-1 and V is TRBV11-2; perhaps TRBD1 as D (5 bases). Trimming cost V 2 bases and J 6 bases, with 17 bases left between them. Germline CDR1 reads SGHAT; CDR2 reads FQNNGV. The CDR3 contains 16 residues. The DNA for the CDR3 is TGTGCCAGCAGCTTAACGGCGACAGCCCCTGGCAATGAGCAGTTCTTC. This translates into CASSLTATAPGNEQFF.

The V gene is TRBV7-8, the J gene TRBJ2-1; TRBD2 matches 7 bases. CDR1 SGHVS and CDR2 FQNEAQ come from the germline V gene. The CDR3 is made up of 17 amino acids. V shed 0 bases and J 7 bases; nucleotides not matched to a gene: 12. The CDR3 nucleotides read TGTGCCAGCAGCTTAGCGAGGCTTCGCGGGAGATTTAATGAGCAGTTCTTC. The encoded protein is CASSLARLRGRFNEQFF.

The rearrangement joins TRBV10-2 to TRBJ1-1; TRBD1 matches at 10 bases. This CDR3 has 16 amino acids. CDR1 and CDR2 from the germline V gene are WSHSY and SAAADI. The V gene end was trimmed by 3 bases and the J gene end by 0 bases; junction bases not matched to a gene: 4. CDR3 residues: CASSERDRGVNTEAFF. The CDR3 DNA reads TGCGCCAGCAGTGAAAGGGACAGGGGAGTGAACACTGAAGCTTTCTTT.

The chain has TRBV9 and TRBJ2-1, with TRBD2 matching 8 bases. There are 15 residues in the CDR3. CDR1 and CDR2 from the germline V gene are SGDLS and YYNGEE. The J segment lost 1 base and the V segment lost 3 bases, leaving 3 bases of the junction unmatched. The CDR3, as DNA: TGTGCCAGCAGCGCTAGCGGGCTGTCCTACAATGAGCAGTTCTTC. It specifies CASSASGLSYNEQFF.

The V call is TRBV5-4, the J call TRBJ1-1; D is ambiguous. CDR3 size: 14 residues. Deletions cut 0 bases from V and 1 base from J, with 7 bases between. CDR1 SGHNT and CDR2 YYREEE come from the germline V gene (reference sequence). The CDR3 loop reads CASSLGHPNTEAFF. CDR3 sequence (DNA): TGTGCCAGCAGCTTGGGGCACCCGAACACTGAAGCTTTCTTT.

The chain is built from TRBV27 and TRBJ2-3; the D gene is possibly TRBD2 (7 bases). Between the trimmed V and J ends, which lost 6 bases and 4 bases, there was a span of 20 bases. From germline, CDR1 is MNHEY and CDR2 SMNVEV (reference sequence). The CDR3 length is 16 residues. CDR3 region: CASRRGGGRGPDTQYF. CDR3 DNA: TGTGCCAGCAGACGGGGAGGGGGTAGGGGTCCAGATACGCAGTATTTT.

This clone was counted a few times. The rearrangement links TRBV5-6 to TRBJ1-1, with a weak D call TRBD1 (5 bases). The V and J ends lost 1 base and 4 bases respectively, with 11 bases between them. The CDR3 runs 14 residues. Germline V lookup: CDR1 SGHDT, CDR2 YYEEEE. The CDR3 loop is CASSLRGRGTEAFF. The CDR3 DNA follows: TGTGCCAGCAGCTTGAGGGGTAGGGGCACTGAAGCTTTCTTT.

The chain combines TRBV7-2 with TRBJ2-3; D is unresolved. V lost 5 bases and J 3 bases, leaving 6 bases between the germline ends. Germline V gene sequence: CDR1 SGHTA, CDR2 FQGNSA. This CDR3 comprises 12 residues. The CDR3 reads CASSPTTDTQYF. CDR3 coding DNA: TGTGCCAGCAGCCCAACTACAGATACGCAGTATTTT.

This chain links TRBV19 with TRBJ2-7; tentative D call: TRBD1 (6 bases). The CDR3 runs 13 residues. Looked up from germline, CDR1 is LNHDA and CDR2 is SQIVND (reference sequence). Trimming shortened V by 8 bases and J by 7 bases, and 18 bases separated the two germline ends. The CDR3 reads CASRTDRLAEQYF. In DNA form, the CDR3 reads TGTGCCAGTCGGACAGACCGTCTTGCGGAGCAGTACTTC.

The chain joins TRBV11-2 to TRBJ2-1, with D possibly TRBD1 on 6 matching bases. The CDR3 sequence is 16 residues long. V gave up 0 bases and J gave up 9 bases, with 18 bases separating them. The germline gives CDR1 SGHAT, CDR2 FQNNGV. CDR3 sequence reads: CASSLESGQGRGEQFF. In DNA form, the CDR3 reads TGTGCCAGCAGCTTAGAATCGGGTCAGGGGAGAGGTGAGCAGTTCTTC.

This clone showed up just once. The V and J genes are TRBV20-1 and TRBJ2-7; 14 positions match TRBD2. The CDR3 is 15 amino acids. J lost 0 bases, V lost 3 bases, and 1 base had no gene match. CDR1 is DFQATT, CDR2 SNEGSKA, per germline (reference sequence). CDR3 DNA: TGCAGTGCTAGTGGGACTAGCGGGAGCTCCTACGAGCAGTACTTC. Translated: CSASGTSGSSYEQYF.

This chain links TRBV2 with TRBJ2-2, with D tentatively TRBD1 (6 bases). V was shortened by 8 bases and J by 3 bases, with 10 bases between the two germline ends. This CDR3 spans 13 amino acids. CDR1 and CDR2 (germline): SNHLY, FYNNEI. CDR3 in DNA: TGTGCCAGCGAGGGGGAGCACACCGGGGAGCTGTTTTTT. As protein: CASEGEHTGELFF.

The CDR3 loop is CASSTGLEYEQYF. The CDR3 DNA follows: TGTGCCAGCAGCACGGGTCTAGAATACGAGCAGTACTTC. The V gene is TRBV5-4, the J gene TRBJ2-7; D gene ambiguous. Per germline, CDR1 SGHNT and CDR2 YYREEE (reference sequence). Trimming removed 4 bases at V and 4 bases at J, with 12 bases between. CDR3 size: 13 residues.

The rearrangement joins TRBV19 to TRBJ2-3; 10 nucleotides match TRBD2. J lost 5 bases, V lost 6 bases, and 8 bases had no gene match. Germline-derived CDR1 and CDR2 are LNHDA and SQIVND (reference sequence). This CDR3 has 15 residues. The DNA of the CDR3 is TGTGCCAGTAGAGGGACTAGCGTTAGTATAGATACGCAGTATTTT. Its protein product is CASRGTSVSIDTQYF.

The J gene is TRBJ2-1, the V gene TRBV13; a weak D match, TRBD2 (6 bases). V lost 5 bases and J 9 bases, leaving 11 bases between the germline ends. CDR1 is PRHDT, CDR2 FYEKMQ, per germline (reference sequence). This CDR3 is built from 12 residues. CDR3 DNA: TGTGCCAGCAGCACGGATAGCGGTGAGCAGTTCTTC. The encoded protein is CASSTDSGEQFF.

This clone was observed a few times. The genes are TRBV9 and TRBJ1-2; D might be TRBD1 (5 bases). This CDR3 has 16 amino acids. CDR1 and CDR2 (germline): SGDLS, YYNGEE. Trimming left V 4 bases short and J 8 bases short, with 24 bases between. The CDR3 loop is CASSLEGRQDRRGYTF. The CDR3 DNA sequence: TGTGCCAGCAGCCTAGAGGGGCGGCAGGATCGGCGAGGCTACACCTTC.

This chain uses TRBV21-1 with TRBJ2-2; no check of the table's D call, TRBD1, against the DNA was made. TRBV21-1 is a known pseudogene. The CDR3 sequence is 17 residues long. The CDR3 bases are TGTGCCAGCAGCAAAGGGGGGCAGGGGAGATTCACCGGGGAGCTGTTTTTT. Translating gives CASSKGGQGRFTGELFF.

The chain joins TRBV9 to TRBJ2-3; 9 nucleotides align to TRBD1. Per germline, CDR1 SGDLS and CDR2 YYNGEE. Trimming at V came to 4 bases and at J to 10 bases, leaving 13 bases not matched to a gene. The CDR3 totals 15 residues. This CDR3 is CASSTRDREGFAQYF. CDR3 nucleotide sequence: TGTGCCAGCAGCACCCGGGACAGGGAAGGATTTGCGCAGTATTTT.

V gene TRBV4-1 combines with J gene TRBJ2-7, with 10 bases fitting TRBD1. With V trimmed by 4 bases and J by 4 bases, 1 base remained unmatched. From germline, CDR1 is MGHRA and CDR2 YSYEKL. The CDR3 is 13 amino acids. CDR3 coding DNA: TGCGCCAGCAGCCTGGACAGGGGGTACGAGCAGTACTTC. It translates to CASSLDRGYEQYF.

The chain recombines TRBV5-1 with TRBJ2-1, with D possibly TRBD1 on 6 matching bases. From germline, CDR1 is SGHRS and CDR2 YFSETQ. V lost 4 bases and J lost 6, with 14 bases in between. There are 14 residues in the CDR3. Written as DNA, the CDR3 is TGCGCCAGCAGCACAGGGACGCCTCCCAATGAGCAGTTCTTC. It yields the protein CASSTGTPPNEQFF.

The chain uses TRBV12-5 and TRBJ1-3; 8 bases match TRBD1. Trimming at V came to 2 bases and at J to 4 bases, leaving 4 bases not matched to a gene. Germline V CDR1 and CDR2: LGHNT, FRNRAP. The length of the CDR3 is 15 residues. CDR3 coding DNA: TGTGCTAGTGGTTTGCCACGGACAGGGGGAAACACCATATATTTT. Amino acids: CASGLPRTGGNTIYF.

The chain couples TRBV11-3 to TRBJ2-1; the match to TRBD2 covers 8 bases. Trimming at V came to 8 bases and at J to 5 bases, leaving 17 bases not matched to a gene. The CDR3 contains 17 residues. The V gene's germline CDR1 is SGHNT and CDR2 YENEEA. The CDR3 region has the DNA TGTGCCAGCTCCTTGCCTAGCGGGCTCAGAGCCGACAATGAGCAGTTCTTC. Translating gives CASSLPSGLRADNEQFF.

V usage is TRBV3-1 (or the pseudogene TRBV3-2) and J usage is TRBJ2-7, with D unresolved. V shed 0 bases and J shed 2 bases, with 11 bases lying between them. The CDR3 has 15 amino acids. Germline assignment: CDR1 LGHDT and CDR2 YNNKEL (reference sequence). The CDR3 loop reads CASSQDGYTAYEQYF. Written as DNA, the CDR3 is TGTGCCAGCAGCCAAGACGGGTATACTGCCTACGAGCAGTACTTC.

This clone came up a few times. The chain recombines TRBV7-9 with TRBJ1-2, with a tentative D call TRBD1 (6 bases). V lost 1 base and J 6 bases, leaving 9 bases between the germline ends. The CDR3 has 13 amino acids. CDR1 and CDR2 (germline): SEHNR, FQNEAQ (reference sequence). CDR3 sequence (DNA): TGTGCCAGCAGCTTAGGACAGGAAAATGGCTACACCTTC. It yields the protein CASSLGQENGYTF.

The chain combines TRBV7-3 with TRBJ1-1, with no clear D. This CDR3 region has 13 residues. The germline V gene encodes CDR1 SGHTA and CDR2 FQGTGA. V was shortened by 4 bases and J by 5 bases, with 11 bases between the two germline ends. The CDR3 spells CASSSPGRTEAFF. CDR3 bases: TGTGCCAGCAGCTCCCCGGGTAGGACTGAAGCTTTCTTT.

The CDR3 sequence: CASKKTGTGDYEQYF. CDR3 DNA sequence: TGTGCCAGCAAGAAAACCGGGACAGGGGACTACGAGCAGTACTTC. This rearrangement joins TRBV6-6 to TRBJ2-7, with 10 bases lining up with TRBD1. V shed 7 bases and J 3 bases; nucleotides not matched to a gene: 9. This CDR3 contains 15 residues. The V gene's germline CDR1 is MNHNY and CDR2 SVGAGI (reference sequence).

This clone was detected only once. The chain employs TRBV6-5 and TRBJ1-1, with D possibly being TRBD1 (6 bases). CDR1 and CDR2 from the germline V gene are MNHEY and SVGAGI. The CDR3 has 12 amino acids. Deletions cut 5 bases from V and 4 bases from J, with 8 bases between. CDR3 loop: CASSPDSTEAFF. CDR3 coding DNA: TGTGCCAGCAGTCCGGACAGCACTGAAGCTTTCTTT.